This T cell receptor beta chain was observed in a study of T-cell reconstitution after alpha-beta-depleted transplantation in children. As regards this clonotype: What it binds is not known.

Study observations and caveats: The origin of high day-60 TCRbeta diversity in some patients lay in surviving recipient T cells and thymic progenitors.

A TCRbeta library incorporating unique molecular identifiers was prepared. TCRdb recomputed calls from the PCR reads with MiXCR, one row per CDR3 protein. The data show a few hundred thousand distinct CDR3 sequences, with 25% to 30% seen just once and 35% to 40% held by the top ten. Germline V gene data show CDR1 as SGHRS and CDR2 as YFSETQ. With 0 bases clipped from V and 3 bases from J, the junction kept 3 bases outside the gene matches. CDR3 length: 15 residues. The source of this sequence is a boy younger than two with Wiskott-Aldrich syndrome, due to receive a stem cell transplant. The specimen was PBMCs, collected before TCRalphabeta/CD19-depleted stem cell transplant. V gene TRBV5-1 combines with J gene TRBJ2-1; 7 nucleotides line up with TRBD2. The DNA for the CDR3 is TGCGCCAGCAGCTTGGCTAGCGGCATCTACAATGAGCAGTTCTTC. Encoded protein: CASSLASGIYNEQFF.